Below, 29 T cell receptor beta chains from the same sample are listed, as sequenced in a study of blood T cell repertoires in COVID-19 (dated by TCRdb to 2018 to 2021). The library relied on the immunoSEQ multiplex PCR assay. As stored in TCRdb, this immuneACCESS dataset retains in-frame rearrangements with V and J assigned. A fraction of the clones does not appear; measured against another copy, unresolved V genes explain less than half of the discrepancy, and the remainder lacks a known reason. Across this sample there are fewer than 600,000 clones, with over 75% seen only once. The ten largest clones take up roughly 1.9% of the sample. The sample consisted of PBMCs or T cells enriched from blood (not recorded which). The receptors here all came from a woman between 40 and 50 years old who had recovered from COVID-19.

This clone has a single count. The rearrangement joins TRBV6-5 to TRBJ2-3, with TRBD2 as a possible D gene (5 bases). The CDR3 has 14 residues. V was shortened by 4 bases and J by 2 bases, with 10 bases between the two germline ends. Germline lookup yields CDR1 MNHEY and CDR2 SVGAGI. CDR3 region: CASSSTGFTDTQYF. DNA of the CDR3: TGTGCCAGCAGTTCTACGGGGTTCACAGATACGCAGTATTTT.

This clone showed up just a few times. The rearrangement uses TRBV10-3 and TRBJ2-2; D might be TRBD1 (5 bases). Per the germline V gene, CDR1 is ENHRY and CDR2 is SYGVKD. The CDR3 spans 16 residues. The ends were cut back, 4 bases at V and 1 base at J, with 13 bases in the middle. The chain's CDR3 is CAISGSTGRNTGELFF. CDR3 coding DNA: TGTGCCATCAGTGGTAGCACAGGACGGAACACCGGGGAGCTGTTTTTT.

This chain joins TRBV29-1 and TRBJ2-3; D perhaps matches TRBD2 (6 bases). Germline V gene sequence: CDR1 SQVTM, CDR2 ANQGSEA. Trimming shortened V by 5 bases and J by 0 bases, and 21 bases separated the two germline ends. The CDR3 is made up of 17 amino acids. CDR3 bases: TGCAGCGTTTCTAATTATCCGGGACTGGCTAGCACAGATACGCAGTATTTT. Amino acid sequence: CSVSNYPGLASTDTQYF.

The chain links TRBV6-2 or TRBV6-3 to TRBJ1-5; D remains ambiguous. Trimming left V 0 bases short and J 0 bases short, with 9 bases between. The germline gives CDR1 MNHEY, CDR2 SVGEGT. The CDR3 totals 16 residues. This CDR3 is CASSYSRSHSNQPQHF. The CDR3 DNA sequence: TGTGCCAGCAGTTACTCGAGGAGTCATAGCAATCAGCCCCAGCATTTT.

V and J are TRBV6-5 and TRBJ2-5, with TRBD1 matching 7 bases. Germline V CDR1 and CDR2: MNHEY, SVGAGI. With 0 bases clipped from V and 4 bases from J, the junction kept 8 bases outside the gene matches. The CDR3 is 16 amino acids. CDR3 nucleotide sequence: TGTGCCAGCAGTTACTCCACTACAGGGGCGGGAGAGACCCAGTACTTC. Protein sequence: CASSYSTTGAGETQYF.

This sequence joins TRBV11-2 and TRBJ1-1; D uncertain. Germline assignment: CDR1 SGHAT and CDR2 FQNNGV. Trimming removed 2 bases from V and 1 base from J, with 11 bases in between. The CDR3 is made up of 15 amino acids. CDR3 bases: TGTGCCAGCAGCTTATTAGTTGGAGGGAACACTGAAGCTTTCTTT. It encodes CASSLLVGGNTEAFF.

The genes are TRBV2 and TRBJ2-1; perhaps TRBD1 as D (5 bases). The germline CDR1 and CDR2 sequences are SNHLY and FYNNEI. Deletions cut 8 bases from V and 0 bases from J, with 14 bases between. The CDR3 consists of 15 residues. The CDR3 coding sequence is TGTGCCAGCTTAACAGGTCCAAGCTCCTACAATGAGCAGTTCTTC. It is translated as CASLTGPSSYNEQFF.

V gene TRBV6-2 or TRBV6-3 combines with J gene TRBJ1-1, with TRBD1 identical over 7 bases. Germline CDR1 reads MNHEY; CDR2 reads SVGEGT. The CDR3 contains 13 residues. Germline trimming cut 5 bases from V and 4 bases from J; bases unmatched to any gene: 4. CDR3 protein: CASSRQGGTEAFF. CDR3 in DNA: TGTGCCAGCAGTCGACAGGGAGGCACTGAAGCTTTCTTT.

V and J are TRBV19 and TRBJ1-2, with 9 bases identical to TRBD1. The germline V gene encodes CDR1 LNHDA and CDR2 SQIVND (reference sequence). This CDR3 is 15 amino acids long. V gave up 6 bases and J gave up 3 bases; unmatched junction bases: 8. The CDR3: CASRSDRGMYYGYTF. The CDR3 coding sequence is TGTGCCAGTAGATCAGACAGGGGGATGTACTATGGCTACACCTTC.

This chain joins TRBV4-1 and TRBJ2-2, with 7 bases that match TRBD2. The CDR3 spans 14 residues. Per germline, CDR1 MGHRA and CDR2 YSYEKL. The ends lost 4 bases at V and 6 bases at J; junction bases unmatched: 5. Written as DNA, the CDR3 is TGCGCCAGCAGCCTGGGGGGGGAGGCCGGGGAGCTGTTTTTT. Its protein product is CASSLGGEAGELFF.

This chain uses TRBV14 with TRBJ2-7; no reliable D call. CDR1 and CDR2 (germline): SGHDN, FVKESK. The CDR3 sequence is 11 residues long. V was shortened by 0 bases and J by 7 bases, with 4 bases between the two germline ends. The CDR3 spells CASSQDSEQYF. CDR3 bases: TGTGCCAGCAGCCAAGATTCGGAGCAGTACTTC.

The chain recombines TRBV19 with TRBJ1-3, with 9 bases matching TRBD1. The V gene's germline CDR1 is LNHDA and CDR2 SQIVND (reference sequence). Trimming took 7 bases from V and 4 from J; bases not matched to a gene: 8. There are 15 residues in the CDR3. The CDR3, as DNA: TGTGCCAGTAATGCACCGGGACAGGGAGGAAACACCATATATTTT. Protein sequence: CASNAPGQGGNTIYF.

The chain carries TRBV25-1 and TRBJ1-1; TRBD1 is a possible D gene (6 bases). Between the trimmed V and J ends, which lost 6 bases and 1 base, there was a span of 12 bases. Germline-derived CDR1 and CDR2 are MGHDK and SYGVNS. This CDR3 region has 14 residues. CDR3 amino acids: CASSNRDTNTEAFF. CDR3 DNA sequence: TGTGCCAGCAGCAACCGGGACACGAACACTGAAGCTTTCTTT.

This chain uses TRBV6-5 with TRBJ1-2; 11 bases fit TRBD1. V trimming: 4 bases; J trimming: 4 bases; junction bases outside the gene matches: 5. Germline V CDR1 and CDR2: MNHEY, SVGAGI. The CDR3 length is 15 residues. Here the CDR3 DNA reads TGTGCCAGCAGTTTTCGCGGGACAGGGGGCTATGGCTACACCTTC. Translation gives CASSFRGTGGYGYTF.

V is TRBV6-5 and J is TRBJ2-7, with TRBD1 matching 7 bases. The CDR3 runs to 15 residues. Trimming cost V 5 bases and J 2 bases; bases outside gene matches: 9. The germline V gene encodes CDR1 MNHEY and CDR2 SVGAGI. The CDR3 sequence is CASSRTGGGTYEQYF. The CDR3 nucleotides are TGTGCCAGCAGTCGGACAGGTGGGGGCACCTACGAGCAGTACTTC.

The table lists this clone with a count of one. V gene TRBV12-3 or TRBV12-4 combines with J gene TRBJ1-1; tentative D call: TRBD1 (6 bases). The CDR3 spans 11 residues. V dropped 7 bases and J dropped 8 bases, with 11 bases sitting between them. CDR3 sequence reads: CASTADSEAFF. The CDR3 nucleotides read TGTGCCAGCACAGCGGACAGCGAAGCTTTCTTT.

The CDR3 DNA reads TGTGCCACCAGCAGAGATAAGTACAGGGGGCCGACTGAAGCTTTCTTT. This gives the protein CATSRDKYRGPTEAFF. The V gene is TRBV15, the J gene TRBJ1-1; TRBD1 matches 9 bases. The germline CDR1 and CDR2 sequences are LNHNV and YYDKDF (reference sequence). There are 16 residues in the CDR3. V gave up 0 bases and J gave up 5 bases; unmatched junction bases: 7.

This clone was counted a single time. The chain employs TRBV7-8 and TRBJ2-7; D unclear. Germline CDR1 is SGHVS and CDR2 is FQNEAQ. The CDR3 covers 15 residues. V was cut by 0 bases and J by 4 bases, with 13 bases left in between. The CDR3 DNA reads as TGTGCCAGCAGCTTAGCGCGCTCCGTATCTTACGAGCAGTACTTC. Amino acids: CASSLARSVSYEQYF.

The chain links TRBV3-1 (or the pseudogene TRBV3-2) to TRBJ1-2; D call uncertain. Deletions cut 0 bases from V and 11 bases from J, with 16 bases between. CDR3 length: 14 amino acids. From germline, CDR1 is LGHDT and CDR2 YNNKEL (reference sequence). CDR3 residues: CASSQEVYRSKYTF. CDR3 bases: TGTGCCAGCAGCCAAGAGGTCTACAGATCCAAGTACACCTTC.

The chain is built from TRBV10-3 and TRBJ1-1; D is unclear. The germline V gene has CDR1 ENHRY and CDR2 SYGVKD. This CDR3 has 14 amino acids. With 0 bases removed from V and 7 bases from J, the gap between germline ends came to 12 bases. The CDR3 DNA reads TGTGCCATCAGTGAGTCAGACCTGGACTTTGAAGCTTTCTTT. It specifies CAISESDLDFEAFF.

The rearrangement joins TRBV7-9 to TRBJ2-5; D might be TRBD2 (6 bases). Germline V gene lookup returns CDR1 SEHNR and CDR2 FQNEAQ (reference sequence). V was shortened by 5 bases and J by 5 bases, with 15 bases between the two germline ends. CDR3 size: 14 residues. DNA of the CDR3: TGTGCCAGCAGCCTGCGGAGGGCGGGGGAGACCCAGTACTTC. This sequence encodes CASSLRRAGETQYF.

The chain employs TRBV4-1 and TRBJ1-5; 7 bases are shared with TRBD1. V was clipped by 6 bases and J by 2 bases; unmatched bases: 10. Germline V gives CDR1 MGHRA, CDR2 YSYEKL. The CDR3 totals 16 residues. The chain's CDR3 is CASRPGTARGNQPQHF. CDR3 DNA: TGCGCCAGCAGACCAGGGACAGCTAGGGGCAATCAGCCCCAGCATTTT.

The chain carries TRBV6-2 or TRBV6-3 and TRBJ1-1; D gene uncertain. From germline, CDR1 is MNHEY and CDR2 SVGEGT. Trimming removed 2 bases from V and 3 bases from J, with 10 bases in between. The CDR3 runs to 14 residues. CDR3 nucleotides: TGTGCCAGCAGTTACGGCCCGGAGTACACTGAAGCTTTCTTT. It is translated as CASSYGPEYTEAFF.

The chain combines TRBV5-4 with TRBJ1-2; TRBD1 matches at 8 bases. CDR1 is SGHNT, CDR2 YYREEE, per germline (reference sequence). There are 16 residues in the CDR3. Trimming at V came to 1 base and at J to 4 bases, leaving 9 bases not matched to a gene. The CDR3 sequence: CASSLSQGARGYGYTF. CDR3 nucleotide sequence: TGTGCCAGCAGCTTGAGTCAGGGGGCGCGGGGCTATGGCTACACCTTC.

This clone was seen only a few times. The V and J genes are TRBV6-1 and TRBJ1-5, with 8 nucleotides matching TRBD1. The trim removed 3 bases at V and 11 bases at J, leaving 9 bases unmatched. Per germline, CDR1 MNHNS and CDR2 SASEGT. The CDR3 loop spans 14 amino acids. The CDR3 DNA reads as TGTGCCAGCAGTGACCGACAGGGGAAAAAGTCCCAGCATTTT. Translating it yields CASSDRQGKKSQHF.

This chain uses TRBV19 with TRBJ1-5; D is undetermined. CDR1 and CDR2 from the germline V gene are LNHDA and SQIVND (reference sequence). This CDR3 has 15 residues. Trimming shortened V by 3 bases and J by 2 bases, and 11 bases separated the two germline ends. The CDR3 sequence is CASSIWMGGNQPQHF. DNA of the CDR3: TGTGCCAGTAGTATCTGGATGGGCGGCAATCAGCCCCAGCATTTT.

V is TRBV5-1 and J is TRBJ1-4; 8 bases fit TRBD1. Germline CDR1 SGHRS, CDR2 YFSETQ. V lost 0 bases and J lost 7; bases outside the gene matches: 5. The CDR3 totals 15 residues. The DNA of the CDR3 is TGCGCCAGCAGCTTGGCCGGGGACAGGATTGAAAAACTGTTTTTT. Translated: CASSLAGDRIEKLFF.

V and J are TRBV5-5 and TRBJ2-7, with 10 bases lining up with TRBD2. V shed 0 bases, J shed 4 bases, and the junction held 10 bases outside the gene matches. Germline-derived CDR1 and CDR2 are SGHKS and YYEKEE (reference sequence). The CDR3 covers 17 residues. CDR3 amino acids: CASSLEASGSGEYEQYF. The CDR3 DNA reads TGTGCCAGCAGCTTGGAAGCTAGCGGGAGCGGGGAATACGAGCAGTACTTC.

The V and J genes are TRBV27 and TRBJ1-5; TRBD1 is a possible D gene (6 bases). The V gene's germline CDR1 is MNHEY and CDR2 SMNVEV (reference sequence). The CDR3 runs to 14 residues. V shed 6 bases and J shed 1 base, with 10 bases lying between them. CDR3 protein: CASSITGSNQPQHF. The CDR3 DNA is TGTGCCAGCAGCATTACAGGGAGCAATCAGCCCCAGCATTTT.